This T cell receptor (beta chain) was sequenced during a study of control samples from healthy donors and cancer patients. The CDR3 has 15 amino acids. The V gene's germline CDR1 is SEHNR and CDR2 FQNEAQ (reference sequence). V was pared by 0 bases and J by 4 bases, with 12 bases between. TCRdb's table, derived via immunoSEQ multiplex PCR, lists solely in-frame clones and lacks some. The sample has about 190,000 clones, over 80% seen once. This clone was detected a few times. Sequencing was carried out using blood. This TCR came from a man between 18 and 29 years old in good health. The rearrangement joins TRBV7-9 to TRBJ1-2, with D uncertain. The CDR3 DNA reads TGTGCCAGCAGCTTAGCGCTGAAGGACGGCTATGGCTACACCTTC. Translating it yields CASSLALKDGYGYTF. The full variable domain, with the rest looked up from reference TRBV7-9 and TRBJ1-2, is DTGVSQNPRHKITKRGQNVTFRCDPISEHNRLYWYRQTLGQGPEFLTYFQNEAQLEKSRLLSDRFSAERPKGSFSTLEIQRTEQGDSAMYLCASSLALKDGYGYTFGSGTRLTVV.